The 31 T cell receptor beta chains presented below share a single source sample, sequenced in a study of blood T cell repertoires in COVID-19. The protocol was immunoSEQ multiplex PCR, while the TCRdb copy is restricted to in-frame clones and leaves out a portion. The data show about 220,000 clones, 80% to 90% seen once. The sequencing sample was made of PBMCs or T cells enriched from blood (not recorded which). These receptors all stem from a woman in her thirties with acute COVID-19.

The chain links TRBV13 to TRBJ2-5, with D maybe TRBD2 (5 bases). V lost 5 bases to trimming and J lost 4 bases, with 11 bases between them. CDR3 size: 13 residues. Germline V CDR1 and CDR2: PRHDT, FYEKMQ (reference sequence). The CDR3 loop reads CASSPPEGETQYF. The DNA for the CDR3 is TGTGCCAGCAGCCCCCCCGAGGGAGAGACCCAGTACTTC.

The chain carries TRBV4-1 and TRBJ2-1; D may be TRBD2 (6 bases). The CDR3 sequence is 17 residues long. The V end lost 0 bases, the J end lost 3 bases, and 15 bases lay between the germline ends. Per the germline V gene, CDR1 is MGHRA and CDR2 is YSYEKL. The CDR3 protein is CASSQEGETRLYNEQFF. The DNA for the CDR3 is TGCGCCAGCAGCCAAGAAGGTGAGACTAGGCTCTACAATGAGCAGTTCTTC.

This clone was observed once. The chain combines TRBV6-5 with TRBJ2-7, with 7 positions matching TRBD2. The CDR3 length is 13 residues. The V gene end was trimmed by 4 bases and the J gene end by 4 bases; junction bases not matched to a gene: 4. CDR1 MNHEY and CDR2 SVGAGI come from the germline V gene. CDR3 loop: CASSSGLQYEQYF. The CDR3 bases are TGTGCCAGCAGTTCGGGACTACAATACGAGCAGTACTTC.

The chain recombines TRBV7-8 with TRBJ1-4; TRBD1 aligns across 8 bases. This CDR3 region has 16 residues. Germline CDR1 and CDR2: SGHVS and FQNEAQ. V shed 5 bases and J 2 bases; nucleotides not matched to a gene: 7. CDR3 region: CASSPDRGWTNEKLFF. CDR3 DNA sequence: TGTGCCAGCAGCCCCGACAGGGGCTGGACTAATGAAAAACTGTTTTTT.

This rearrangement joins TRBV7-9 to TRBJ1-5; TRBD1 is a possible D gene (6 bases). V was trimmed by 1 base and J by 4 bases, leaving 8 bases between them. Germline V gives CDR1 SEHNR, CDR2 FQNEAQ (reference sequence). The CDR3 contains 14 residues. CDR3 amino acids: CASSLVGANQPQHF. The CDR3 coding sequence is TGTGCCAGCAGCTTAGTGGGGGCTAATCAGCCCCAGCATTTT.

This clone was found a few times. This sequence joins TRBV3-1 (or the pseudogene TRBV3-2) and TRBJ1-2, with no clear D. CDR3 length: 17 amino acids. Trimming pared 0 bases from V and 1 base from J, leaving 15 bases between. CDR1 is LGHDT, CDR2 YNNKEL, per germline (reference sequence). CDR3 DNA: TGTGCCAGCAGCCAAGAACGTAACACCGTTTATAACTATGGCTACACCTTC. Its protein is CASSQERNTVYNYGYTF.

V is TRBV7-2 and J is TRBJ1-1; tentative D call: TRBD1 (6 bases). CDR3 size: 11 residues. The V end lost 5 bases, the J end lost 11 bases, and 12 bases lay between the germline ends. Germline V lookup: CDR1 SGHTA, CDR2 FQGNSA. The CDR3 DNA follows: TGTGCCAGCAGCAGAAACAGGGTCGCTTTCTTT. Protein product: CASSRNRVAFF.

The V call is TRBV29-1, the J call TRBJ1-1, with 9 bases aligning to TRBD1. This CDR3 region has 15 residues. Germline values: CDR1 SQVTM, CDR2 ANQGSEA. V gave up 5 bases and J gave up 1 base; unmatched junction bases: 8. The CDR3 loop is CSVTGRTGENTEAFF. CDR3 DNA: TGCAGCGTTACAGGGCGGACAGGGGAGAACACTGAAGCTTTCTTT.

This clone was observed once. The CDR3 nucleotides are TGTGCCAGCAGTCTCCCTCTCGGGACTGAAGCTTTCTTT. Amino acid sequence: CASSLPLGTEAFF. The rearrangement links TRBV11-2 to TRBJ1-1, with D unclear. CDR1 and CDR2 from the germline V gene are SGHAT and FQNNGV. The CDR3 is made up of 13 amino acids. V lost 6 bases and J lost 5, with 13 bases in between.

This clone has just a few counts. The chain employs TRBV30 and TRBJ1-2; a weak D match, TRBD1 (6 bases). CDR3 size: 14 residues. V lost 5 bases to trimming and J lost 6 bases, with 19 bases between them. The germline CDR1 and CDR2 sequences are GTSNPN and SVGIG (reference sequence). The CDR3 here is CAWGPGQGLNGYTF. The CDR3 nucleotides read TGTGCCTGGGGCCCGGGGCAGGGGTTAAATGGCTACACCTTC.

The chain combines TRBV11-2 with TRBJ1-1; the D is unclear. V was pared by 1 base and J by 6 bases, with 6 bases between. CDR3 length: 12 residues. Germline lookup yields CDR1 SGHAT and CDR2 FQNNGV. In nucleotides, the CDR3 is TGTGCCAGCAGCTTAGTTAGCGCTGAAGCTTTCTTT. As protein: CASSLVSAEAFF. Together with reference TRBV11-2 and TRBJ1-1, the CDR3 gives the full variable domain: EAGVAQSPRYKIIEKRQSVAFWCNPISGHATLYWYQQILGQGPKLLIQFQNNGVVDDSQLPKDRFSAERLKGVDSTLKIQPAKLEDSAVYLCASSLVSAEAFFGQGTRLTVV.

V usage is TRBV19 and J usage is TRBJ1-2; unclear D gene. The CDR3 has 16 residues. V lost 3 bases and J lost 0, with 14 bases in between. The germline CDR1 and CDR2 sequences are LNHDA and SQIVND (reference sequence). Here the CDR3 reads CASSIGWRHPNYGYTF. The DNA of the CDR3 is TGTGCCAGTAGTATTGGTTGGCGGCATCCTAACTATGGCTACACCTTC.

CDR3 in DNA: TGTGCCTGGAGTGTAGGGGGATCTGGAAACACCATATATTTT. Amino acid sequence: CAWSVGGSGNTIYF. The rearrangement uses TRBV30 and TRBJ1-3, with D perhaps TRBD1 (6 bases). CDR1 and CDR2 from the germline V gene are GTSNPN and SVGIG (reference sequence). The V end was cut by 0 bases, the J end by 1 base, with 7 bases between. The CDR3 is 14 residues long. The full variable domain, in which reference TRBV30 and TRBJ1-3 provide the parts outside the CDR3, is SQTIHQWPATLVQPVGSPLSLECTVEGTSNPNLYWYRQAAGRGLQLLFYSVGIGQISSEVPQNLSASRPQDRQFILSSKKLLLSDSGFYLCAWSVGGSGNTIYFGEGSWLTVV.

The chain uses TRBV7-2 and TRBJ2-7; D unresolved. The germline gives CDR1 SGHTA, CDR2 FQGNSA. V lost 4 bases, J lost 3 bases, and 13 bases lay in between. The CDR3 contains 14 residues. The CDR3 DNA reads TGTGCCAGCAGCTCCTCTAGTGGTGGCTACGAGCAGTACTTC. Amino acid sequence: CASSSSSGGYEQYF.

The rearrangement links TRBV6-4 to TRBJ2-2, with TRBD2 as a possible D gene (6 bases). V was shortened by 7 bases and J by 5 bases, with 14 bases between the two germline ends. The CDR3 extends over 14 amino acids. Germline V gene data show CDR1 as MRHNA and CDR2 as SNTAGT. The CDR3 loop reads CASTDGGETGELFF. The DNA of the CDR3 is TGTGCCAGCACCGACGGAGGGGAAACCGGGGAGCTGTTTTTT.

This clone appeared a single time. The chain employs TRBV7-8 and TRBJ2-5; 8 nucleotides line up with TRBD2. After removal of 6 bases from V and 3 bases from J, the junction contained 3 bases not matched to a gene. CDR1 is SGHVS and CDR2 is FQNEAQ in the germline V gene. The length of the CDR3 is 13 residues. The CDR3 region has the DNA TGTGCCAGCAGACCGCGGGGGGAAGAGACCCAGTACTTC. It encodes CASRPRGEETQYF.

This clone was observed a single time. The chain recombines TRBV27 with TRBJ1-2; D perhaps matches TRBD1 (5 bases). The V gene's germline CDR1 is MNHEY and CDR2 SMNVEV (reference sequence). The CDR3 length is 13 residues. Trimming removed 4 bases at V and 9 bases at J, with 15 bases between. The CDR3 DNA reads as TGTGCCAGCAGTTCCAACCCCGACAGAAGCTACACCTTC. Protein product: CASSSNPDRSYTF.

This rearrangement joins TRBV7-2 to TRBJ1-3, with D possibly matching TRBD1 (5 bases). This CDR3 is built from 16 residues. Germline V CDR1 and CDR2: SGHTA, FQGNSA. V lost 6 bases and J 8 bases, leaving 23 bases between the germline ends. The CDR3 DNA reads as TGTGCCAGCAGTCGAGGCGGGACCCCGGGCGGGGACACCATATATTTT. It is translated as CASSRGGTPGGDTIYF.

This rearrangement joins TRBV5-5 to TRBJ2-2; D unresolved. The length of the CDR3 is 17 residues. V gave up 1 base and J gave up 0 bases, with 13 bases separating them. CDR1 and CDR2 (germline): SGHKS, YYEKEE (reference sequence). CDR3: CASSLSGWAPNTGELFF. CDR3 DNA: TGTGCCAGCAGCTTGTCCGGCTGGGCTCCGAACACCGGGGAGCTGTTTTTT. Using reference TRBV5-5 and TRBJ2-2 for the parts outside the CDR3, the full variable domain is DAGVTQSPTHLIKTRGQQVTLRCSPISGHKSVSWYQQVLGQGPQFIFQYYEKEERGRGNFPDRFSARQFPNYSSELNVNALLLGDSALYLCASSLSGWAPNTGELFFGEGSRLTVL.

This chain uses TRBV14 with TRBJ1-4; 8 bases match TRBD1. CDR1 and CDR2 from the germline V gene are SGHDN and FVKESK. CDR3 size: 14 residues. V gave up 4 bases and J gave up 4 bases; unmatched junction bases: 2. The CDR3 nucleotides are TGTGCCAGCAGCCGGGGACAGGATAATGAAAAACTGTTTTTT. Its translation is CASSRGQDNEKLFF.

On this clone itself: Other DNA variants within this sample encode the same CDR3. The J gene is TRBJ1-4, the V gene TRBV5-1; no clear D. Deletions cut 0 bases from V and 0 bases from J, with 6 bases between. The CDR3 loop spans 15 amino acids. Germline values: CDR1 SGHRS, CDR2 YFSETQ. The CDR3 sequence: CASSLGGTTNEKLFF. The CDR3, as DNA: TGCGCCAGCAGCTTGGGAGGAACAACTAATGAAAAACTGTTTTTT.

This rearrangement joins TRBV7-2 to TRBJ2-1; tentatively, D is TRBD2 (5 bases). The V gene's germline CDR1 is SGHTA and CDR2 FQGNSA. The germline V and J ends were trimmed by 7 bases and 2 bases, with 15 bases remaining between them. This CDR3 is 15 amino acids long. CDR3 residues: CASTRKVATYNEQFF. DNA of the CDR3: TGTGCCAGCACCCGAAAAGTAGCGACCTACAATGAGCAGTTCTTC.

This clone was counted between two and nine times. This chain links TRBV4-2 with TRBJ1-3, with a tentative D call TRBD1 (5 bases). The V end lost 8 bases, the J end lost 3 bases, and 17 bases lay between the germline ends. The length of the CDR3 is 15 residues. Germline lookup yields CDR1 LGHNA and CDR2 YNFKEQ. The CDR3 DNA sequence: TGTGCCAGCGGGAGGGACGCCCAAAGTGGAAACACCATATATTTT. Translating it yields CASGRDAQSGNTIYF.

The chain is built from TRBV5-1 and TRBJ1-6, with 7 bases lining up with TRBD1. CDR3 length: 15 residues. V lost 4 bases and J lost 8; bases outside the gene matches: 9. Germline V CDR1 and CDR2: SGHRS, YFSETQ. In nucleotides, the CDR3 is TGCGCCAGCAGCGACCAGGGGGACGGGGATTCACCCCTCCACTTT. This encodes CASSDQGDGDSPLHF.

This rearrangement joins TRBV18 to TRBJ1-2, with a tentative D call TRBD1 (5 bases). The length of the CDR3 is 14 residues. V shed 2 bases and J shed 4 bases, with 11 bases lying between them. Germline V lookup: CDR1 KGHSH, CDR2 LQKENI. CDR3 in DNA: TGTGCCAGCTCACCAAACCCGGGGGGCTATGGCTACACCTTC. It translates to CASSPNPGGYGYTF.

The chain uses TRBV7-2 and TRBJ1-1; TRBD1 might be the D (5 bases). Germline V gene lookup returns CDR1 SGHTA and CDR2 FQGNSA. V was pared by 1 base and J by 2 bases, with 8 bases between. The length of the CDR3 is 14 residues. In DNA form, the CDR3 reads TGTGCCAGCAGCTTAGGACAGATAAACACTGAAGCTTTCTTT. Protein sequence: CASSLGQINTEAFF.

The chain carries TRBV7-2 and TRBJ1-5; a weak D match, TRBD1 (5 bases). The V end was cut by 6 bases, the J end by 0 bases, with 12 bases between. CDR1 and CDR2 from the germline V gene are SGHTA and FQGNSA. This CDR3 contains 15 residues. The CDR3 DNA is TGTGCCAGCAGAACAGGCCCGGGTAGCAATCAGCCCCAGCATTTT. This codes for CASRTGPGSNQPQHF.

Regarding this clone: The same CDR3 arises from other DNA sequences in this sample as well. The genes are TRBV11-2 and TRBJ1-1, with 11 nucleotides matching TRBD1. Germline loops: CDR1 SGHAT, CDR2 FQNNGV. After removal of 3 bases from V and 4 bases from J, the junction contained 1 base not matched to a gene. The CDR3 has 14 residues. The CDR3 DNA follows: TGTGCCAGCAGCTTTGGGACAGGGGGCACTGAAGCTTTCTTT. It specifies CASSFGTGGTEAFF.

The chain carries TRBV10-3 and TRBJ2-1; 13 nucleotides match TRBD2. This CDR3 has 16 amino acids. V was clipped by 5 bases and J by 5 bases; unmatched bases: 6. Per germline, CDR1 ENHRY and CDR2 SYGVKD. In nucleotides, the CDR3 is TGTGCCATCAGTCCTGGACTAGCGGGGGTACACAATGAGCAGTTCTTC. It yields the protein CAISPGLAGVHNEQFF.

The rearrangement joins TRBV6-5 to TRBJ2-1; D is perhaps TRBD1 (7 bases). Trimming shortened V by 2 bases and J by 4 bases, and 15 bases separated the two germline ends. This CDR3 is built from 16 residues. Germline loops: CDR1 MNHEY, CDR2 SVGAGI. CDR3 sequence: CASSYTSRGAYNEQFF. The CDR3 DNA reads as TGTGCCAGCAGTTACACATCCAGGGGGGCATACAATGAGCAGTTCTTC.

This clone was seen once. This chain joins TRBV12-5 and TRBJ2-1, with D perhaps matching TRBD1 (7 bases). CDR1 and CDR2 (germline): LGHNT, FRNRAP. Trimming took off 0 bases at V and 4 bases at J, with 19 bases between the two ends. The CDR3 is 18 amino acids. The CDR3 here is CASGLVRTGGVDYNEQFF. The CDR3, as DNA: TGTGCTAGTGGTTTGGTCAGGACAGGAGGGGTGGATTACAATGAGCAGTTCTTC.